This passage covers 9 T cell receptor beta chains from one sample sequenced in a study of blood T cell repertoires in COVID-19. Assay used: immunoSEQ multiplex PCR; TCRdb lists only in-frame clones, some missing. The profile shows some 130,000 clones, around 84% of them singletons. The sequencing sample was made of PBMCs or T cells enriched from blood (not recorded which). All receptors come from a middle-aged man with acute COVID-19.

The CDR3 loop reads CAWSVFPGGEANNEQFF. In DNA form, the CDR3 reads TGTGCCTGGAGTGTATTTCCGGGGGGGGAGGCCAACAATGAGCAGTTCTTC. This chain links TRBV30 with TRBJ2-1, with 8 nucleotides matching TRBD2. CDR1 and CDR2 (germline): GTSNPN, SVGIG (reference sequence). The CDR3 consists of 17 residues. V shed 0 bases, J shed 5 bases, and the junction held 12 bases outside the gene matches.

The CDR3 DNA reads TGTGCCAGCAGTTACTCTAGGGGCGCGGGAAACAATGAGCAGTTCTTC. This codes for CASSYSRGAGNNEQFF. The chain joins TRBV6-5 to TRBJ2-1, with D perhaps TRBD2 (6 bases). Germline V gene sequence: CDR1 MNHEY, CDR2 SVGAGI. The CDR3 loop spans 16 amino acids. The ends were cut back, 0 bases at V and 5 bases at J, with 14 bases in the middle.

This chain connects TRBV10-2 to TRBJ2-7, with TRBD2 identical over 9 bases. The CDR3 is 13 amino acids. The germline V gene encodes CDR1 WSHSY and CDR2 SAAADI. With V trimmed by 6 bases and J by 5 bases, 5 bases remained unmatched. The CDR3 sequence: CASSVAGADEQYF. For the CDR3, the DNA is TGCGCCAGCAGCGTAGCGGGAGCGGACGAGCAGTACTTC.

The V call is TRBV10-2, the J call TRBJ2-7; 8 bases are shared with TRBD2. The CDR3 covers 15 residues. After removal of 6 bases from V and 1 base from J, the junction contained 8 bases not matched to a gene. The germline V gene has CDR1 WSHSY and CDR2 SAAADI. This CDR3 is CASRGSGALSYEQYF. As DNA, the CDR3 is TGCGCCAGCAGGGGTAGCGGGGCTCTTTCCTACGAGCAGTACTTC.

V gene TRBV24-1 combines with J gene TRBJ2-7; TRBD1 matches 9 bases. Per the germline V gene, CDR1 is KGHDR and CDR2 is SFDVKD. The CDR3 is made up of 13 amino acids. The trim removed 9 bases at V and 6 bases at J, leaving 8 bases unmatched. As DNA, the CDR3 is TGTGCCACCTCACCCGGACAGGGGATCGAGCAGTACTTC. It is translated as CATSPGQGIEQYF.

This chain links TRBV6-6 with TRBJ1-1; 8 positions agree with TRBD1. The CDR3 has 14 residues. From germline, CDR1 is MNHNY and CDR2 SVGAGI (reference sequence). The trim removed 4 bases at V and 4 bases at J, leaving 5 bases unmatched. The CDR3 spells CASSSGGRSTEAFF. In nucleotides, the CDR3 is TGTGCCAGCAGTTCAGGGGGCCGGAGCACTGAAGCTTTCTTT.

The chain is built from TRBV5-8 and TRBJ1-1, with 8 bases that match TRBD1. The CDR3 loop spans 14 amino acids. Germline V gives CDR1 SGHTS, CDR2 YDEGEE. Trimming cost V 3 bases and J 7 bases; bases outside gene matches: 8. The CDR3 region has the DNA TGTGCCAGCAGCTCCCAGGGGGCGCTGGGTGAAGCTTTCTTT. It encodes CASSSQGALGEAFF.

This rearrangement joins TRBV19 to TRBJ2-5; D might be TRBD1 (6 bases). Germline-derived CDR1 and CDR2 are LNHDA and SQIVND (reference sequence). Trimming left V 3 bases short and J 2 bases short, with 16 bases between. CDR3 size: 16 residues. CDR3: CASSIIPQGHQETQYF. The DNA of the CDR3 is TGTGCCAGTAGTATCATCCCCCAGGGACATCAAGAGACCCAGTACTTC.

The chain has TRBV19 and TRBJ1-1; perhaps TRBD1 as D (6 bases). V lost 5 bases to trimming and J lost 1 base, with 8 bases between them. The length of the CDR3 is 13 residues. From germline, CDR1 is LNHDA and CDR2 SQIVND (reference sequence). The CDR3 coding sequence is TGTGCCAGTAGTGTACAGGGGAACACTGAAGCTTTCTTT. Its protein is CASSVQGNTEAFF. Complete variable domain (other parts from reference TRBV19 and TRBJ1-1): DGGITQSPKYLFRKEGQNVTLSCEQNLNHDAMYWYRQDPGQGLRLIYYSQIVNDFQKGDIAEGYSVSREKKESFPLTVTSAQKNPTAFYLCASSVQGNTEAFFGQGTRLTVV.